Listed below are T cell receptor beta chains from one sample, sequenced in a study of blood T cell repertoires in COVID-19. Clones were read by immunoSEQ multiplex PCR, and TCRdb kept only the in-frame ones, dropping some. The data contain 150,000 to 170,000 clones, roughly 83% of them singletons. The sequenced sample was peripheral blood. The receptor source for this set is a woman aged 55-70 years with COVID-19, enrolled during active disease. Both conserved end residues are part of each CDR3. Each record gives: V gene, CDR3 protein.

TRBV7-2,CASSLSAGGSQPQHF
TRBV3-1/TRBV3-2,CASSRYSGGAGDEQFF
TRBV4-1,CASSQGSGYGYTF
TRBV6-5,CASSGRGVEETQYF
TRBV5-4,CASSLNRGNYEQYF
TRBV18,CASSPPILAKNIQYF
TRBV7-9,CASSLAAQVRINTEAFF
TRBV15,CATSRVGSGEKLFF
TRBV10-3,CAIRPRDDEKLFF
TRBV2,CASSDRVGRNSPLHF
TRBV10-2,CASSERTGGHTEAFF